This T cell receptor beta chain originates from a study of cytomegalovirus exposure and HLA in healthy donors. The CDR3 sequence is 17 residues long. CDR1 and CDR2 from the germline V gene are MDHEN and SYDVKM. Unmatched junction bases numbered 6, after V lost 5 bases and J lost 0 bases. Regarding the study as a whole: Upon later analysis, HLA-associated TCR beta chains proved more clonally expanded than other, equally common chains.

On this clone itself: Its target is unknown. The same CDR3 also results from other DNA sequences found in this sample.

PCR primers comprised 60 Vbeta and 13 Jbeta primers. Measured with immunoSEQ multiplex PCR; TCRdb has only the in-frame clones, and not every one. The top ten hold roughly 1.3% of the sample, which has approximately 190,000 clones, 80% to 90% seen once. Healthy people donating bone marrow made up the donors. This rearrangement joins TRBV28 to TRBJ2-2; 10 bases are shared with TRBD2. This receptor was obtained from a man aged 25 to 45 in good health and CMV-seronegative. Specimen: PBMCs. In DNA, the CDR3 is TGTGCCAGCAGTAAGGAGCGGGGGGGGGCGAACACCGGGGAGCTGTTTTTT. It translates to CASSKERGGANTGELFF. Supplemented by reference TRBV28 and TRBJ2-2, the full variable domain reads DVKVTQSSRYLVKRTGEKVFLECVQDMDHENMFWYRQDPGLGLRLIYFSYDVKMKEKGDIPEGYSVSREKKERFSLILESASTNQTSMYLCASSKERGGANTGELFFGEGSRLTVL.